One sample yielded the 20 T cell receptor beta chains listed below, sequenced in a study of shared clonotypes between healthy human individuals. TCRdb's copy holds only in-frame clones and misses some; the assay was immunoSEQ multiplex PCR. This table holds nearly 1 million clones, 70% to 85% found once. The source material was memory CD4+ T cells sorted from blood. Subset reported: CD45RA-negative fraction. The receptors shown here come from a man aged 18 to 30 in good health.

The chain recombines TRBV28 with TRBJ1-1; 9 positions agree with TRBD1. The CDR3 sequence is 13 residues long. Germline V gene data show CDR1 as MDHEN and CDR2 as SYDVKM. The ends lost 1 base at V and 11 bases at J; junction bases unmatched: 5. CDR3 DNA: TGTGCCAGCAGTTTATTAGGGACAGGGAACGCTTTCTTT. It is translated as CASSLLGTGNAFF.

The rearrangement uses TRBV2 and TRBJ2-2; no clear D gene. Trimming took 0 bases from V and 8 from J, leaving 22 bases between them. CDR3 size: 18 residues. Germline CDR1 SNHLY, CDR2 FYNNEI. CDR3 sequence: CASSEAAPRWGAVGELFF. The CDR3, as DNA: TGTGCCAGCAGTGAAGCGGCCCCCCGTTGGGGTGCGGTTGGGGAGCTGTTTTTT.

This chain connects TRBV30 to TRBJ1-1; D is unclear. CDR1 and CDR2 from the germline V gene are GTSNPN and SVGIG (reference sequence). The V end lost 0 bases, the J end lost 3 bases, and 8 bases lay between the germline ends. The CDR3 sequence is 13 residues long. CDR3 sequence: CAWSVQEYTEAFF. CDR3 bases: TGTGCCTGGAGTGTGCAGGAGTACACTGAAGCTTTCTTT.

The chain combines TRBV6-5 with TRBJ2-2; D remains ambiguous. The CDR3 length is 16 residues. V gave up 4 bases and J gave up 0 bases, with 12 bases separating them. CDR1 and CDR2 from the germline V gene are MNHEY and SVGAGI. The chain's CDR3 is CASSSRQVSNTGELFF. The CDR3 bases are TGTGCCAGCAGTTCTCGACAAGTTTCGAACACCGGGGAGCTGTTTTTT.

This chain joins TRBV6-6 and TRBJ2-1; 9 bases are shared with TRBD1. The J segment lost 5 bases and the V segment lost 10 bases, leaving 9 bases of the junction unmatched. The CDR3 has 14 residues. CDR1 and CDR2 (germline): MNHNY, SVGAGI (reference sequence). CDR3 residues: CATTKTGGDNEQFF. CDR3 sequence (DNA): TGTGCCACGACAAAGACAGGGGGTGACAATGAGCAGTTCTTC.

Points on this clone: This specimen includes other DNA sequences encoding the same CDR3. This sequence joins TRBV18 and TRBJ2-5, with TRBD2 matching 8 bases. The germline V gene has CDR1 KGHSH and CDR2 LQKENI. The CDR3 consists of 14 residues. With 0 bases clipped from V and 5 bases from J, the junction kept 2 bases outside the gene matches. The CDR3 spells CASSPPPSGETQYF. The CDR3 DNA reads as TGTGCCAGCTCACCACCCCCTAGCGGGGAGACCCAGTACTTC.

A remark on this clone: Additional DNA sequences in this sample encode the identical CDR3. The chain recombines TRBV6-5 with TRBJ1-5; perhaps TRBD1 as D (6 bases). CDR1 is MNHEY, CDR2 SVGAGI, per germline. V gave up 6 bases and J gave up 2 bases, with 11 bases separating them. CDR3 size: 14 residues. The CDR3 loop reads CASSSGAGNQPQHF. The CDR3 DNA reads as TGTGCCAGCAGCTCAGGGGCGGGCAATCAGCCCCAGCATTTT.

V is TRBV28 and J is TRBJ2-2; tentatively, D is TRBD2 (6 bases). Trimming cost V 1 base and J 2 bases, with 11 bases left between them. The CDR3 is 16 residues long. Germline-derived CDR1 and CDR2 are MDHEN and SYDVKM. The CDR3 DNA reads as TGTGCCAGCAGTTTATCGGGGGTAGTTAACACCGGGGAGCTGTTTTTT. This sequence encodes CASSLSGVVNTGELFF.

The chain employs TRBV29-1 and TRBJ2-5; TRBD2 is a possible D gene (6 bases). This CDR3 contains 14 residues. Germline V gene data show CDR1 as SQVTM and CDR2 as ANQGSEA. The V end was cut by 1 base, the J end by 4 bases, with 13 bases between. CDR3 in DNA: TGCAGCGTTGAAGCGAGACTAGTGGGAGAGACCCAGTACTTC. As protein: CSVEARLVGETQYF. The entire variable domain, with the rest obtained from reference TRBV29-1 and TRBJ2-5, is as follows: SAVISQKPSRDICQRGTSLTIQCQVDSQVTMMFWYRQQPGQSLTLIATANQGSEATYESGFVIDKFPISRPNLTFSTLTVSNMSPEDSSIYLCSVEARLVGETQYFGPGTRLLVL.

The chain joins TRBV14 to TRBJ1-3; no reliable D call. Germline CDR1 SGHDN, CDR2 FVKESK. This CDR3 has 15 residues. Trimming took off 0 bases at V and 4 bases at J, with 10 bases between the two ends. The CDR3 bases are TGTGCCAGCAGCCAAGATAGGTTCAACGGAAACACCATATATTTT. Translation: CASSQDRFNGNTIYF.

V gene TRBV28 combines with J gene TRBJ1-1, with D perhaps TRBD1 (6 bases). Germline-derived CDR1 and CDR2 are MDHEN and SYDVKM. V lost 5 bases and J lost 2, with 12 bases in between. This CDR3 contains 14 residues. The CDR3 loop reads CASSLWTDNTEAFF. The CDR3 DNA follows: TGTGCCAGCAGTCTCTGGACAGATAACACTGAAGCTTTCTTT.

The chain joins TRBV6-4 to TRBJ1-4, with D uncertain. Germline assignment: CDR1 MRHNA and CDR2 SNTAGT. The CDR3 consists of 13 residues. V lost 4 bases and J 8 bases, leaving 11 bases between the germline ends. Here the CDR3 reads CASSVGSGEKLFF. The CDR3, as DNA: TGTGCCAGCAGTGTGGGTTCGGGGGAAAAACTGTTTTTT.

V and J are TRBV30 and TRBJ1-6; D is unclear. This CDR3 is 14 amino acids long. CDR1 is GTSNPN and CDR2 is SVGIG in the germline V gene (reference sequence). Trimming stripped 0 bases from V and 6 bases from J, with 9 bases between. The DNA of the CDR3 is TGTGCCTGGAGTGTAACAGTATCTAATTCACCCCTCCACTTT. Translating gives CAWSVTVSNSPLHF.

The CDR3: CASVTGGVSNQPQHF. CDR3 DNA: TGTGCCAGCGTTACAGGGGGGGTTAGCAATCAGCCCCAGCATTTT. The rearrangement joins TRBV6-6 to TRBJ1-5; 8 nucleotides line up with TRBD1. Trimming cost V 8 bases and J 0 bases; bases outside gene matches: 6. This CDR3 spans 15 amino acids. The germline V gene encodes CDR1 MNHNY and CDR2 SVGAGI (reference sequence).

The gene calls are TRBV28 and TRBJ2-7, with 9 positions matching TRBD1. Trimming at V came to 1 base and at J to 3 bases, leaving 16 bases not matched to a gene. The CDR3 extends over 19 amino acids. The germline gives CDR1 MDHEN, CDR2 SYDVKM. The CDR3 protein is CASSLFAGTGPTRGYEQYF. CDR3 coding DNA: TGTGCCAGCAGTTTATTTGCCGGGACAGGGCCAACGCGAGGCTACGAGCAGTACTTC.

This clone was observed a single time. CDR3 region: CASSPSPGTGTNEKLFF. The CDR3 DNA is TGTGCCAGCAGCCCAAGTCCCGGGACAGGGACTAATGAAAAACTGTTTTTT. V is TRBV5-4 and J is TRBJ1-4; 9 positions agree with TRBD1. The CDR3 spans 17 residues. Germline values: CDR1 SGHNT, CDR2 YYREEE (reference sequence). J gave up 2 bases and V 4 bases, and 9 bases lay outside the gene matches.

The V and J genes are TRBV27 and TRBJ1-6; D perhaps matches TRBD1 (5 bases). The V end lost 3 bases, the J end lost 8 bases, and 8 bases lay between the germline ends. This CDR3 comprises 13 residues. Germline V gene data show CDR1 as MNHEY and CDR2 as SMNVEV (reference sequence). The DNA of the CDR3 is TGTGCCAGCAGTTTTGTCAGGGATTCACCCCTCCACTTT. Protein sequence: CASSFVRDSPLHF.

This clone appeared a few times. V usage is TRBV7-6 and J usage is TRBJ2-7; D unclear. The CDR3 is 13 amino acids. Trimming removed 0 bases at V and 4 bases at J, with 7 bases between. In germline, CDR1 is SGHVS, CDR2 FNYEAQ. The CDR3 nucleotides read TGTGCCAGCAGCTTAGCGTTCCTTTACGAGCAGTACTTC. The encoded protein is CASSLAFLYEQYF.

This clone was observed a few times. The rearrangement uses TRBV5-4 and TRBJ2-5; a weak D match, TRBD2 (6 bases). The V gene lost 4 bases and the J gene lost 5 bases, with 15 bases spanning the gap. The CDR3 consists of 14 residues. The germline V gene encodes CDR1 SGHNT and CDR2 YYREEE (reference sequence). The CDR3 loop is CASSRREAGETQYF. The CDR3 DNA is TGTGCCAGCAGCAGGAGGGAGGCGGGGGAGACCCAGTACTTC.

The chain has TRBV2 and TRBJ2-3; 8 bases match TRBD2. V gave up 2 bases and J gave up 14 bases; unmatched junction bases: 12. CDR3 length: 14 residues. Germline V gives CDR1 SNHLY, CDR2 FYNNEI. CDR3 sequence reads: CASSEWRREVARYF. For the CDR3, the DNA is TGTGCCAGCAGTGAATGGCGGCGGGAGGTAGCGAGGTATTTT.